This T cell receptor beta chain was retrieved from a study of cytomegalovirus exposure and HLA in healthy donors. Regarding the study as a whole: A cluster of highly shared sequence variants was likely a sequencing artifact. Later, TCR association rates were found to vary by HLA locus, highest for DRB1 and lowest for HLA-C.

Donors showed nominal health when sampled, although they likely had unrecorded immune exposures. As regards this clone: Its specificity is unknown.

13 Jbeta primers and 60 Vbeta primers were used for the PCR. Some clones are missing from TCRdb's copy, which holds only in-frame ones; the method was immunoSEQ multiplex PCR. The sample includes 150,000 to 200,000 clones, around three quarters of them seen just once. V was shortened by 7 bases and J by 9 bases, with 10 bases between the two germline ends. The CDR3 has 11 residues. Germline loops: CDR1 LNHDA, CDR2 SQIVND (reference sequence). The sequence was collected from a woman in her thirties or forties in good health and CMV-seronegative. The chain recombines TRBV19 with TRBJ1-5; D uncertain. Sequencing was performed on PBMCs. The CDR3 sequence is CASIPPWPQHF. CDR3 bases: TGTGCCAGTATCCCCCCATGGCCCCAGCATTTT.